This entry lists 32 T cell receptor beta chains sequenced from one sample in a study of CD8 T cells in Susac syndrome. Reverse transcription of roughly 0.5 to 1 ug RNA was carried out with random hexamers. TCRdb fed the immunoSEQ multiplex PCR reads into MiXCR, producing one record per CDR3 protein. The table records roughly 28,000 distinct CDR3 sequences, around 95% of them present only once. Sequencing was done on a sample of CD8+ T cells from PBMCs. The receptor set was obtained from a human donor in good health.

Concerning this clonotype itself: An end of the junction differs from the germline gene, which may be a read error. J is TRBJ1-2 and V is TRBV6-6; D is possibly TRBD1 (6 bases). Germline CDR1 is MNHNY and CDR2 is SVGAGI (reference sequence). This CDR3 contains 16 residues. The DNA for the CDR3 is TGTGCCGGCAGTTACCCCACTCGTACAGGGACCTATGGCTACACCTTC. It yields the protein CAGSYPTRTGTYGYTF.

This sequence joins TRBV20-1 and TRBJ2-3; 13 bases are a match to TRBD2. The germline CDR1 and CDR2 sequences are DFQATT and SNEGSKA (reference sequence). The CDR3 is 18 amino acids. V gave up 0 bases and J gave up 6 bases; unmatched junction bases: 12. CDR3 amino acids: CSARDLGLAGPEADTQYF. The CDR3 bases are TGCAGTGCTAGAGATTTGGGACTAGCGGGACCAGAAGCGGATACGCAGTATTTT.

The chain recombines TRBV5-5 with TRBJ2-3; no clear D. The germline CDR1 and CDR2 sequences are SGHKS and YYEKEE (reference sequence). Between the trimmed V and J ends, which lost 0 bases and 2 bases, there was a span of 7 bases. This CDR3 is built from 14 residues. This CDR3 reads CASSLVLLTDTQYF. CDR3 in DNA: TGTGCCAGCAGCTTGGTTCTGCTCACAGATACGCAGTATTTT. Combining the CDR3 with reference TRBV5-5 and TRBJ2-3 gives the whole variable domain DAGVTQSPTHLIKTRGQQVTLRCSPISGHKSVSWYQQVLGQGPQFIFQYYEKEERGRGNFPDRFSARQFPNYSSELNVNALLLGDSALYLCASSLVLLTDTQYFGPGTRLTVL.

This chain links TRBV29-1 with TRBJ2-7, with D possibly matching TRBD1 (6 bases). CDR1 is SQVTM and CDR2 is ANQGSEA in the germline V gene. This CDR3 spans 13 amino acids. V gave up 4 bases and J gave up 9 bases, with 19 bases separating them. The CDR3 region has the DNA TGCAGCGTTGCAGATTCTACAGGGATTGTGCAGTACTTC. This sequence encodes CSVADSTGIVQYF.

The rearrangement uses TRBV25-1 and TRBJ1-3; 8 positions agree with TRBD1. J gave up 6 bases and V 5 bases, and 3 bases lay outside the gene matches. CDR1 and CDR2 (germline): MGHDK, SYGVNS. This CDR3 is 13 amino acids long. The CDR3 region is CASSTTGENTIYF. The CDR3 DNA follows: TGTGCCAGCAGTACGACAGGGGAAAACACCATATATTTT.

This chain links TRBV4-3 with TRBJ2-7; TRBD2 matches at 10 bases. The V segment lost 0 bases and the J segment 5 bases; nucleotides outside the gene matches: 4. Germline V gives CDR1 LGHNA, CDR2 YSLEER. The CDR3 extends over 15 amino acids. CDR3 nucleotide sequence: TGCGCCAGCAGCCAAGAAACTAGCGGGGCTGACGAGCAGTACTTC. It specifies CASSQETSGADEQYF.

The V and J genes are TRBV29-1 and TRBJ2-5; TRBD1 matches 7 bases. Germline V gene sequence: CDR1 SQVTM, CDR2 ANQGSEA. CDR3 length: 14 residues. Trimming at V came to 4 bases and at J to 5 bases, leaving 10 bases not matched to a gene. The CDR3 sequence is CSVGVQGLGETQYF. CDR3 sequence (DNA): TGCAGCGTTGGGGTACAGGGGCTCGGGGAGACCCAGTACTTC.

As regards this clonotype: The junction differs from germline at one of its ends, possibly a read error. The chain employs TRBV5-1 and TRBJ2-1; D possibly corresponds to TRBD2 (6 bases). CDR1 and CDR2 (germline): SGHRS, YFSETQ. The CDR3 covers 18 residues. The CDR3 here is CASGLLRGVGNPYNEQFF. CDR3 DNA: TGCGCCAGCGGCTTATTGCGGGGCGTGGGGAATCCCTACAATGAGCAGTTCTTC.

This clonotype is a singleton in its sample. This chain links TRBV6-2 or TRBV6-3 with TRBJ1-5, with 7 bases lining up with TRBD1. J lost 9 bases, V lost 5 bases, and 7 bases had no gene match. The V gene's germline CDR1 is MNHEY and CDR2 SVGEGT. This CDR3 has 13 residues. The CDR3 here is CASSNDRVGPQHF. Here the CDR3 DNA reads TGTGCCAGCAGTAATGACAGGGTCGGGCCCCAGCATTTT.

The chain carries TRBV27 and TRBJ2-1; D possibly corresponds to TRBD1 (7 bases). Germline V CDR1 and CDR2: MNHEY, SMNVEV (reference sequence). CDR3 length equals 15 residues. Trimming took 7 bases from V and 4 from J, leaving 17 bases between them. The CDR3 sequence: CASTTGDSSYNEQFF. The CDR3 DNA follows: TGTGCCAGCACCACAGGGGACTCATCGTACAATGAGCAGTTCTTC.

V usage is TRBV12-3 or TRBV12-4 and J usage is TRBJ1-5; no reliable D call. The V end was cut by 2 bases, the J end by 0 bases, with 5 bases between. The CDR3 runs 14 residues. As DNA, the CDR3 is TGTGCCAGCAGTTTACTCAGTAGCAATCAGCCCCAGCATTTT. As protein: CASSLLSSNQPQHF.

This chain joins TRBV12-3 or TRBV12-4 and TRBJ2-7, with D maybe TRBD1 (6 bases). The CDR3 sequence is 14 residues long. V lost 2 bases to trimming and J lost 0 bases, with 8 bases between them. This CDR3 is CASSLQGSSYEQYF. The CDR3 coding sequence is TGTGCCAGCAGTTTACAGGGGAGCTCCTACGAGCAGTACTTC.

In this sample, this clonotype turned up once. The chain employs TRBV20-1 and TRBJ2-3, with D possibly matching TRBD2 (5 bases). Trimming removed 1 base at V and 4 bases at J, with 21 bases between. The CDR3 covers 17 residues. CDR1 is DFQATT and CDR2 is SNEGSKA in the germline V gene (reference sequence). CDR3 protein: CSARAPPQRVAADTQYF. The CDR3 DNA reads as TGCAGTGCTAGAGCCCCTCCCCAGAGGGTTGCTGCAGATACGCAGTATTTT.

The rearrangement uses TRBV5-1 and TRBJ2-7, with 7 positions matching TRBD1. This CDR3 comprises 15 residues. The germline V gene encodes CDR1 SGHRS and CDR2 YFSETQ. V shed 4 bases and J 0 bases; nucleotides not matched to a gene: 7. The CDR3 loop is CASSLTGFGSYEQYF. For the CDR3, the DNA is TGCGCCAGCAGCCTGACAGGGTTCGGCTCCTACGAGCAGTACTTC.

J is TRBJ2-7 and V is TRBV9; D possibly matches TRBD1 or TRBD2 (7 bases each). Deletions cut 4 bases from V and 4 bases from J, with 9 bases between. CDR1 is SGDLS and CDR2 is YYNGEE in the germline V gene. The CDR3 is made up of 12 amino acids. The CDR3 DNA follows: TGTGCCAGCAGCCAGGGGGGGTACGAGCAGTACTTC. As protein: CASSQGGYEQYF.

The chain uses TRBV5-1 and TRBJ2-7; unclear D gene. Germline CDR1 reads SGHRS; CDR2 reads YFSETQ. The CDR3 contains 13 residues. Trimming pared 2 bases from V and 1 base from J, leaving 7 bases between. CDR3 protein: CASSFGVSYEQYF. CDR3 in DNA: TGCGCCAGCAGCTTTGGGGTATCCTACGAGCAGTACTTC. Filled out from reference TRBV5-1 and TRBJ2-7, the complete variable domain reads KAGVTQTPRYLIKTRGQQVTLSCSPISGHRSVSWYQQTPGQGLQFLFEYFSETQRNKGNFPGRFSGRQFSNSRSEMNVSTLELGDSALYLCASSFGVSYEQYFGPGTRLTVT.

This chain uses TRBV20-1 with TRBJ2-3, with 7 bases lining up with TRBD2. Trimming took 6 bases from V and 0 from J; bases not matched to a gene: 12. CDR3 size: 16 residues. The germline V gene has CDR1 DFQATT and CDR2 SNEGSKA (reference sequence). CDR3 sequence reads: CSAQGAGQHSTDTQYF. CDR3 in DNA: TGCAGTGCCCAGGGAGCGGGGCAGCATAGCACAGATACGCAGTATTTT.

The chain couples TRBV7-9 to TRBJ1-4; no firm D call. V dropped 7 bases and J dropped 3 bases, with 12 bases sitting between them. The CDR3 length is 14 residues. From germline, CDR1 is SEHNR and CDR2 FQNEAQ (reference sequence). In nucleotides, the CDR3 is TGTGCCAGCACCCTTGGGGATTCTAATGAAAAACTGTTTTTT. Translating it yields CASTLGDSNEKLFF. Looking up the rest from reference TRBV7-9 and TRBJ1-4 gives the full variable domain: DTGVSQNPRHKITKRGQNVTFRCDPISEHNRLYWYRQTLGQGPEFLTYFQNEAQLEKSRLLSDRFSAERPKGSFSTLEIQRTEQGDSAMYLCASTLGDSNEKLFFGSGTQLSVL.

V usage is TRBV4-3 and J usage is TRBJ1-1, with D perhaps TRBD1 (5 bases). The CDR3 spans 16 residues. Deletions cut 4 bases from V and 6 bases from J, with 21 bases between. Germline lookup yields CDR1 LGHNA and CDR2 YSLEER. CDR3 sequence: CASSPSWGGVVAEAFF. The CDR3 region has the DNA TGCGCCAGCAGCCCTTCGTGGGGAGGGGTGGTCGCTGAAGCTTTCTTT.

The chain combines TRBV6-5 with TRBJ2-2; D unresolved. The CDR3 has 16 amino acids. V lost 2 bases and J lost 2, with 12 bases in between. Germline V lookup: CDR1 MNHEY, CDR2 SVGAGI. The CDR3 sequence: CASSYDGILNTGELFF. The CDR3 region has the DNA TGTGCCAGCAGTTACGACGGAATATTAAACACCGGGGAGCTGTTTTTT.

The CDR3 DNA reads as TGTGCCAGCAGCGCCCTGGGAACTGAAGCTTTCTTT. Its protein is CASSALGTEAFF. The chain links TRBV9 to TRBJ1-1; D remains unclear. CDR3 length: 12 amino acids. Germline V gives CDR1 SGDLS, CDR2 YYNGEE. Deletions cut 3 bases from V and 5 bases from J, with 8 bases between. Drawing the rest from reference TRBV9 and TRBJ1-1, the complete variable domain is DSGVTQTPKHLITATGQRVTLRCSPRSGDLSVYWYQQSLDQGLQFLIQYYNGEERAKGNILERFSAQQFPDLHSELNLSSLELGDSALYFCASSALGTEAFFGQGTRLTVV.

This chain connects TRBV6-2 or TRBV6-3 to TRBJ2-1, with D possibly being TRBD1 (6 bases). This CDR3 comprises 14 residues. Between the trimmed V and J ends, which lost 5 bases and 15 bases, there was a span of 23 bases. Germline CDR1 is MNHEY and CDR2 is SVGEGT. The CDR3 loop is CASSKLGDTSSGFF. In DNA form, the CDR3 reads TGTGCCAGCAGTAAACTAGGGGACACTTCATCGGGGTTCTTC.

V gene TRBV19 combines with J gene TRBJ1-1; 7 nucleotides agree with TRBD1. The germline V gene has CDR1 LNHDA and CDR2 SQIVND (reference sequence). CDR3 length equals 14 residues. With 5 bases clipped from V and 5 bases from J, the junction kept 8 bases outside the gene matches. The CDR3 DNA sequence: TGTGCCAGTAGTGAGAGGGGGCCGGGAACTGAAGCTTTCTTT. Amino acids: CASSERGPGTEAFF. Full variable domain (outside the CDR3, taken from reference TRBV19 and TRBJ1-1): DGGITQSPKYLFRKEGQNVTLSCEQNLNHDAMYWYRQDPGQGLRLIYYSQIVNDFQKGDIAEGYSVSREKKESFPLTVTSAQKNPTAFYLCASSERGPGTEAFFGQGTRLTVV.

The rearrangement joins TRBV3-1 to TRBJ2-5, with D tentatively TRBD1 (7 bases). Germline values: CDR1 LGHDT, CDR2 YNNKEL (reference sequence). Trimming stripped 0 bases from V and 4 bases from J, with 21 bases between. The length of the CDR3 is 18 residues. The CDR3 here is CASSQEEDHDREVETQYF. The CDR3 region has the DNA TGTGCCAGCAGCCAAGAAGAAGACCATGACAGGGAGGTAGAGACCCAGTACTTC.

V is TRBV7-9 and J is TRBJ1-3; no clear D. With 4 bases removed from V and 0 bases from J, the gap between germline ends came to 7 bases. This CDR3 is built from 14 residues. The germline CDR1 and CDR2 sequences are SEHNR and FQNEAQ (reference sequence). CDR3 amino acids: CASSWLNSGNTIYF. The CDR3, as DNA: TGTGCCAGCAGCTGGCTGAACTCTGGAAACACCATATATTTT.

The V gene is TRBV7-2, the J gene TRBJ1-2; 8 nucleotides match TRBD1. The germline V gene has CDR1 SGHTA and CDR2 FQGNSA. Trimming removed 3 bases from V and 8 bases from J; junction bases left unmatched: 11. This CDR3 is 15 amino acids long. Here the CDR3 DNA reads TGTGCCAGCAGCTTGGCGACGACAGGGGATGGCGGCTACACCTTC. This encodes CASSLATTGDGGYTF. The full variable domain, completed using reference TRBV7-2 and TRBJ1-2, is GAGVSQSPSNKVTEKGKDVELRCDPISGHTALYWYRQSLGQGLEFLIYFQGNSAPDKSGLPSDRFSAERTGGSVSTLTIQRTQQEDSAVYLCASSLATTGDGGYTFGSGTRLTVV.

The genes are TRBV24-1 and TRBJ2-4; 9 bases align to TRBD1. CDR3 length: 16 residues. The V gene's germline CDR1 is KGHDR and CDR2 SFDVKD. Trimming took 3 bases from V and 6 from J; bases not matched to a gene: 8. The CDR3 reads CATSDAGDRDVNIQYF. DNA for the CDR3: TGTGCCACCAGTGATGCGGGGGACAGGGATGTAAACATTCAGTACTTC.

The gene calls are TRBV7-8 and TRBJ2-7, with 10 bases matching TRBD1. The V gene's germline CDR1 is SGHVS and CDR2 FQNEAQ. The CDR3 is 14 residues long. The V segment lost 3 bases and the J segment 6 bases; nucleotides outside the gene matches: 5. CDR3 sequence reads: CASSLDRGKTEQYF. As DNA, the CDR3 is TGTGCCAGCAGCTTGGACAGGGGGAAAACCGAGCAGTACTTC.

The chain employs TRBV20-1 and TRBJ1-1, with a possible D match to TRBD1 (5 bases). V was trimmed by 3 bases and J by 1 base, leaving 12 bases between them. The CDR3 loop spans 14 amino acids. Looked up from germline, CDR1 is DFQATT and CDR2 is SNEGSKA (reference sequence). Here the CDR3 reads CSARVGQPNTEAFF. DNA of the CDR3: TGCAGTGCTAGGGTAGGACAACCGAACACTGAAGCTTTCTTT.

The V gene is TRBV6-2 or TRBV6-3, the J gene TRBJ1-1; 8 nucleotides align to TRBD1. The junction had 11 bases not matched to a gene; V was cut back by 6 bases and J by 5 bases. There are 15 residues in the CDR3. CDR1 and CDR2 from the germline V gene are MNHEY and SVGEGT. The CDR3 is CASRVPGGEGTEAFF. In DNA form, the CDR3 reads TGTGCCAGCAGAGTACCAGGGGGCGAAGGGACTGAAGCTTTCTTT.

The CDR3 bases are TGCGCCAGCAGCCAAGAGTACCGGCTGACCTACGAGCAGTACTTC. It encodes CASSQEYRLTYEQYF. The V gene is TRBV4-3, the J gene TRBJ2-7; D gene ambiguous. V was shortened by 0 bases and J by 2 bases, with 11 bases between the two germline ends. The CDR3 totals 15 residues. From germline, CDR1 is LGHNA and CDR2 YSLEER.

The CDR3: CASSRMGGTYEQYF. The CDR3 region has the DNA TGTGCCAGCAGCCGAATGGGCGGGACCTACGAGCAGTACTTC. V usage is TRBV7-2 and J usage is TRBJ2-7; D may be TRBD2 (6 bases). The CDR3 loop spans 14 amino acids. Trimming pared 5 bases from V and 2 bases from J, leaving 13 bases between. Looked up from germline, CDR1 is SGHTA and CDR2 is FQGNSA.